The 25 T cell receptor beta chains presented below share a single source sample, sequenced in a study of cytomegalovirus exposure and HLA in healthy donors. The primer mix had 60 Vbeta and 13 Jbeta primers. The repertoire was sequenced with immunoSEQ multiplex PCR; TCRdb's copy has only in-frame clones and lacks some. The sample has over 80,000 clones; 78% are singletons. Sample: PBMCs. These receptors originate from a woman aged 35 to 49 in good health and CMV-seronegative.

This sequence joins TRBV11-2 and TRBJ1-1; D uncertain. CDR1 and CDR2 from the germline V gene are SGHAT and FQNNGV. Trimming took 5 bases from V and 10 from J, leaving 14 bases between them. There are 12 residues in the CDR3. The DNA for the CDR3 is TGTGCCAGCAGCAGAATAACGGAGGGAGCTTTCTTT. Translated, it gives CASSRITEGAFF.

The rearrangement uses TRBV4-2 and TRBJ1-5; D is possibly TRBD1 (6 bases). Trimming left V 1 base short and J 1 base short, with 11 bases between. Per germline, CDR1 LGHNA and CDR2 YNFKEQ. The CDR3 loop spans 16 amino acids. CDR3 bases: TGTGCCAGCAGCCAAGTAGGGGGGGGAAGCAATCAGCCCCAGCATTTT. Residues: CASSQVGGGSNQPQHF.

J is TRBJ2-7 and V is TRBV7-9; 7 positions agree with TRBD1. The length of the CDR3 is 16 residues. Germline CDR1 SEHNR, CDR2 FQNEAQ (reference sequence). V shed 1 base and J 7 bases; nucleotides not matched to a gene: 13. This chain's CDR3 is CASSLEGQYLSGEQYF. CDR3 DNA: TGTGCCAGCAGCTTAGAGGGACAGTACCTCTCCGGGGAGCAGTACTTC.

V gene TRBV28 combines with J gene TRBJ2-7; a possible D gene is TRBD1 (6 bases). Germline assignment: CDR1 MDHEN and CDR2 SYDVKM. This CDR3 has 14 residues. V lost 3 bases and J 3 bases, leaving 12 bases between the germline ends. CDR3 sequence: CASSFRTEYYEQYF. CDR3 in DNA: TGTGCCAGCAGTTTTAGGACAGAATACTACGAGCAGTACTTC.

The chain joins TRBV29-1 to TRBJ1-1; 8 bases fit TRBD1. V was pared by 7 bases and J by 4 bases, with 5 bases of the junction left unmatched. Germline values: CDR1 SQVTM, CDR2 ANQGSEA. The CDR3 sequence is 12 residues long. The CDR3 is CSATDRGTEAFF. The CDR3 DNA follows: TGCAGCGCTACCGACAGGGGCACTGAAGCTTTCTTT.

The chain's CDR3 is CASSYLQGPYEQYF. CDR3 coding DNA: TGTGCCAGCAGTTACTTACAGGGACCCTACGAGCAGTACTTC. V usage is TRBV6-5 and J usage is TRBJ2-7; a possible D gene is TRBD1 (6 bases). V lost 1 base and J lost 2, with 9 bases in between. The CDR3 has 14 amino acids. CDR1 is MNHEY and CDR2 is SVGAGI in the germline V gene.

The chain uses TRBV18 and TRBJ1-3, with 8 bases matching TRBD1. CDR3 length: 13 amino acids. Germline V gene data show CDR1 as KGHSH and CDR2 as LQKENI. V dropped 3 bases and J dropped 8; count of bases not matched to a gene: 3. In nucleotides, the CDR3 is TGTGCCAGCTCACCCGGACAGGGAGACACCATATATTTT. The encoded protein is CASSPGQGDTIYF.

The chain couples TRBV7-7 to TRBJ2-1; TRBD2 is a possible D gene (5 bases). Trimming took 4 bases from V and 6 from J, leaving 10 bases between them. The V gene's germline CDR1 is SSHAT and CDR2 FNYEAQ (reference sequence). The CDR3 length is 13 residues. CDR3 protein: CASSYISGNEQFF. Written as DNA, the CDR3 is TGTGCCAGCAGCTACATAAGCGGCAATGAGCAGTTCTTC. The whole variable domain, remainder taken from reference TRBV7-7 and TRBJ2-1, is GAGVSQSPRYKVTKRGQDVTLRCDPISSHATLYWYQQALGQGPEFLTYFNYEAQPDKSGLPSDRFSAERPEGSISTLTIQRTEQRDSAMYRCASSYISGNEQFFGPGTRLTVL.

The rearrangement uses TRBV19 and TRBJ2-5; 9 bases align to TRBD1. The CDR3 spans 15 residues. Germline V CDR1 and CDR2: LNHDA, SQIVND (reference sequence). The junction had 9 bases not matched to a gene; V was cut back by 5 bases and J by 5 bases. CDR3 sequence reads: CASSRNRGLGETQYF. For the CDR3, the DNA is TGTGCCAGTAGTCGTAACAGGGGGCTGGGTGAGACCCAGTACTTC.

By its share, this clone is medium-sized. V and J are TRBV29-1 and TRBJ2-7; the match to TRBD2 covers 8 bases. The CDR3 covers 13 residues. Germline values: CDR1 SQVTM, CDR2 ANQGSEA. The junction had 6 bases not matched to a gene; V was cut back by 6 bases and J by 2 bases. Here the CDR3 DNA reads TGCAGCGTAGCTAGCGGGCTCCCCTACGAGCAGTACTTC. It encodes CSVASGLPYEQYF.

CDR3 DNA: TGTGCCAGTAGTATAGATACCCAAATTAGCGGGAGGCAAGAGACCCAGTACTTC. Its translation is CASSIDTQISGRQETQYF. The chain joins TRBV19 to TRBJ2-5; 10 nucleotides match TRBD2. Germline V gene sequence: CDR1 LNHDA, CDR2 SQIVND (reference sequence). This CDR3 spans 18 amino acids. The J segment lost 2 bases and the V segment lost 0 bases, leaving 9 bases of the junction unmatched. Looking up the rest from reference TRBV19 and TRBJ2-5 gives the full variable domain: DGGITQSPKYLFRKEGQNVTLSCEQNLNHDAMYWYRQDPGQGLRLIYYSQIVNDFQKGDIAEGYSVSREKKESFPLTVTSAQKNPTAFYLCASSIDTQISGRQETQYFGPGTRLLVL.

This chain links TRBV11-2 with TRBJ2-1; tentatively, D is TRBD1 (5 bases). CDR3 length: 14 residues. V lost 2 bases and J lost 9, with 14 bases in between. Per germline, CDR1 SGHAT and CDR2 FQNNGV. CDR3 DNA: TGTGCCAGCAGCTTAAGTATGAAAGACAGTGAGCAGTTCTTC. Amino acid sequence: CASSLSMKDSEQFF.

J is TRBJ1-3 and V is TRBV6-5, with no clear D. CDR3 size: 14 residues. CDR1 is MNHEY, CDR2 SVGAGI, per germline. Trimming took off 6 bases at V and 0 bases at J, with 9 bases between the two ends. The CDR3 reads CASRAQISGNTIYF. DNA for the CDR3: TGTGCCAGCAGGGCACAAATCTCTGGAAACACCATATATTTT.

This chain connects TRBV11-2 to TRBJ2-7; D might be TRBD1 (6 bases). The CDR3 length is 16 residues. With 1 base removed from V and 1 base from J, the gap between germline ends came to 14 bases. The germline V gene has CDR1 SGHAT and CDR2 FQNNGV. The CDR3 sequence is CASSLGHRTASYEQYF. The CDR3, as DNA: TGTGCCAGCAGCTTAGGGCACCGGACAGCGTCCTACGAGCAGTACTTC.

The chain carries TRBV7-9 and TRBJ1-2, with 7 bases that match TRBD1. Per germline, CDR1 SEHNR and CDR2 FQNEAQ (reference sequence). The CDR3 is 13 amino acids. The J segment lost 8 bases and the V segment lost 1 base, leaving 4 bases of the junction unmatched. The CDR3 DNA reads as TGTGCCAGCAGCTTAGGCAGGGGGTTCGGCTACACCTTC. Its translation is CASSLGRGFGYTF.

The rearrangement links TRBV5-4 to TRBJ2-1; 14 bases are shared with TRBD2. The CDR3 contains 17 residues. The J segment lost 7 bases and the V segment lost 2 bases, leaving 8 bases of the junction unmatched. Germline V CDR1 and CDR2: SGHNT, YYREEE (reference sequence). The CDR3 sequence is CASSFRLAGGPRNEQFF. In DNA, the CDR3 is TGTGCCAGCAGCTTTAGACTAGCGGGAGGGCCTAGAAATGAGCAGTTCTTC.

The genes are TRBV6-1 and TRBJ2-5; 8 bases are shared with TRBD1. With the DNA end fitting TRBJ2-7 better, the J assignment may be wrong. CDR1 is MNHNS and CDR2 is SASEGT in the germline V gene. The CDR3 contains 15 residues. The CDR3 DNA follows: TGTGCCAGCAGTATGGGACAGGAAGGGACCTACGAGCAGTACTTC. This encodes CASSMGQEGTYEQYF.

The V gene is TRBV18, the J gene TRBJ1-2; 8 nucleotides line up with TRBD1. CDR1 is KGHSH and CDR2 is LQKENI in the germline V gene. This CDR3 spans 16 amino acids. The V segment lost 3 bases and the J segment 1 base; nucleotides outside the gene matches: 7. CDR3 in amino acids: CASSPRDRLNNYGYTF. For the CDR3, the DNA is TGTGCCAGCTCACCCCGGGACAGGCTTAATAACTATGGCTACACCTTC.

The rearrangement uses TRBV7-2 and TRBJ2-6; D is unresolved. Germline V CDR1 and CDR2: SGHTA, FQGNSA. V was cut by 5 bases and J by 1 base, with 15 bases left in between. CDR3 length equals 17 residues. The DNA for the CDR3 is TGTGCCAGCAGCCGTACGAGGTCGGGTTCTGGGGCCAACGTCCTGACTTTC. Protein product: CASSRTRSGSGANVLTF.

This clone has just a few counts. J is TRBJ2-7 and V is TRBV11-2; 10 positions match TRBD1. Germline V gene sequence: CDR1 SGHAT, CDR2 FQNNGV. This CDR3 region has 15 residues. The V gene end was trimmed by 1 base and the J gene end by 4 bases; junction bases not matched to a gene: 4. This CDR3 reads CASSLGTGGIYEQYF. CDR3 sequence (DNA): TGTGCCAGCAGCTTAGGGACAGGGGGGATTTACGAGCAGTACTTC.

The CDR3, as DNA: TGTGCCAGCAGTTTAAACCGGGGCCAAGAGACCCAGTACTTC. Translating it yields CASSLNRGQETQYF. The V gene is TRBV6-1, the J gene TRBJ2-5, with D maybe TRBD2 (5 bases). The germline V and J ends were trimmed by 5 bases and 1 base, with 11 bases remaining between them. In germline, CDR1 is MNHNS, CDR2 SASEGT. The CDR3 loop spans 14 amino acids.

J is TRBJ2-2 and V is TRBV28; D may be TRBD1 (6 bases). The germline CDR1 and CDR2 sequences are MDHEN and SYDVKM. Trimming stripped 10 bases from V and 3 bases from J, with 15 bases between. CDR3 size: 14 residues. CDR3 in amino acids: CATSGSGDTGELFF. In DNA form, the CDR3 reads TGTGCCACCTCAGGGTCAGGGGACACCGGGGAGCTGTTTTTT.

This chain connects TRBV4-3 to TRBJ2-7, with D maybe TRBD2 (6 bases). Germline V gene data show CDR1 as LGHNA and CDR2 as YSLEER. V dropped 3 bases and J dropped 2 bases, with 20 bases sitting between them. CDR3 length equals 17 residues. The CDR3 is CASSHPPGVAEPYEQYF. DNA for the CDR3: TGCGCCAGCAGCCACCCCCCTGGGGTAGCGGAGCCCTACGAGCAGTACTTC.

The chain recombines TRBV19 with TRBJ2-7, with D possibly being TRBD2 (6 bases). The CDR3 is 14 residues long. Germline V lookup: CDR1 LNHDA, CDR2 SQIVND (reference sequence). Trimming took off 3 bases at V and 2 bases at J, with 11 bases between the two ends. This chain's CDR3 is CASSMPGLPYEQYF. The DNA of the CDR3 is TGTGCCAGTAGTATGCCGGGACTTCCCTACGAGCAGTACTTC.

The chain carries TRBV25-1 and TRBJ2-5, with D tentatively TRBD1 (5 bases). The DNA end favors TRBJ2-7, so the J call may be wrong. Germline V gives CDR1 MGHDK, CDR2 SYGVNS. CDR3 length: 13 residues. The CDR3: CASTPGMMVEQYF. The CDR3 DNA reads as TGTGCCAGCACCCCAGGGATGATGGTCGAGCAGTACTTC.